The rows below give T cell receptor beta chains drawn from one sample of a study of blood T cell repertoires in COVID-19. The assay was immunoSEQ multiplex PCR, and TCRdb's table has in-frame clones only and misses some. The sample includes under 300,000 clones, roughly nine tenths of them seen just once. Material for sequencing was peripheral blood. Source of these receptors: a woman between 25 and 40 years old with COVID-19, enrolled during active disease. Both conserved end residues are part of each CDR3. Fields, in order: clone size, D gene, J gene, V gene, CDR3 DNA, CDR3 protein. The D gene is left open where the match is weak. Not every row has a clone size; where given, it reads once, few, many or a size class.

abundance: -
d_gene: -
j_gene: TRBJ1-5
v_gene: TRBV7-2
CDR3nt: TGTGCCAGCAGCGATCAGGTTCCCGGAATTTTCAATCAGCCCCAGCATTTT
CDR3aa: CASSDQVPGIFNQPQHF

abundance: -
d_gene: -
j_gene: TRBJ2-7
v_gene: TRBV2
CDR3nt: TGTGCCAGCGGGGGGGACATTTACGAGCAGTACTTC
CDR3aa: CASGGDIYEQYF

abundance: -
d_gene: TRBD1
j_gene: TRBJ1-6
v_gene: TRBV27
CDR3nt: TGTGCCAGCAGTTTCGGGACAGGCGGACGTTCACCCCTCCACTTT
CDR3aa: CASSFGTGGRSPLHF

abundance: -
d_gene: TRBD1
j_gene: TRBJ2-7
v_gene: TRBV11-2
CDR3nt: TGTGCCAGCAGCTTGGGACCGGGACAGGGGCTCTACGAGCAGTACTTC
CDR3aa: CASSLGPGQGLYEQYF

abundance: few
d_gene: -
j_gene: TRBJ1-4
v_gene: TRBV7-9
CDR3nt: TGTGCCAGCAGCTTGGCCGGGACTAATGAAAAACTGTTTTTT
CDR3aa: CASSLAGTNEKLFF

abundance: -
d_gene: TRBD2
j_gene: TRBJ2-5
v_gene: TRBV11-2
CDR3nt: TGTGCCAGCAGCCCCACCGCGGTGACTAGCGGGGGAGGGACCCAGTACTTC
CDR3aa: CASSPTAVTSGGGTQYF

abundance: -
d_gene: -
j_gene: TRBJ1-5
v_gene: TRBV19
CDR3nt: TGTGCCAGTAGTATGGTGGGGGGGCTCTCAAATCAGCCCCAGCATTTT
CDR3aa: CASSMVGGLSNQPQHF

abundance: once
d_gene: -
j_gene: TRBJ2-5
v_gene: TRBV6-5
CDR3nt: TGTGCCAGCAGTTACCTCGGAGCGAGGAAAGAGACCCAGTACTTC
CDR3aa: CASSYLGARKETQYF

abundance: -
d_gene: -
j_gene: TRBJ1-2
v_gene: TRBV18
CDR3nt: TGTGCCAGCTCACCCTCAGGGGACTATGGCTACACCTTC
CDR3aa: CASSPSGDYGYTF

abundance: once
d_gene: TRBD2
j_gene: TRBJ2-2
v_gene: TRBV4-1
CDR3nt: TGCGCCAGCAGCCAAGTGGGGGGGATTGACACCGGGGAGCTGTTTTTT
CDR3aa: CASSQVGGIDTGELFF